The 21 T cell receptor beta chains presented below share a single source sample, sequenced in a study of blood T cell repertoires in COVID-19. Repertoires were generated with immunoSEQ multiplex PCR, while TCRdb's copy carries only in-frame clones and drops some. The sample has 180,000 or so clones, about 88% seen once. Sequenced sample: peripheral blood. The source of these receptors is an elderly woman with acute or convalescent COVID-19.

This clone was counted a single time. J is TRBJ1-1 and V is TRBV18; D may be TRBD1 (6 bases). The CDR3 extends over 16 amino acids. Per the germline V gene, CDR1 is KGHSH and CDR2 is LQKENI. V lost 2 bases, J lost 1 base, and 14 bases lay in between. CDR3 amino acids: CASSPGLGGTNTEAFF. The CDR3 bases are TGTGCCAGCTCACCAGGATTAGGGGGAACGAACACTGAAGCTTTCTTT.

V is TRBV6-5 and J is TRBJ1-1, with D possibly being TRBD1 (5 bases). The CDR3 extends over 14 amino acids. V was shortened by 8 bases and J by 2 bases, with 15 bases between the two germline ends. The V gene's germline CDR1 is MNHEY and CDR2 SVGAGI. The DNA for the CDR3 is TGTGCCAGCTCACTTTGGGGGACTAACACTGAAGCTTTCTTT. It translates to CASSLWGTNTEAFF.

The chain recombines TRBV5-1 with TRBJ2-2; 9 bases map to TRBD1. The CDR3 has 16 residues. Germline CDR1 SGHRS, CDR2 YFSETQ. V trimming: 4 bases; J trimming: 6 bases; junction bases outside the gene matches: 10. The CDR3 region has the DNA TGCGCCAGCAGCCGTCTAACAGGGGGCGCTTCCGGGGAGCTGTTTTTT. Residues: CASSRLTGGASGELFF.

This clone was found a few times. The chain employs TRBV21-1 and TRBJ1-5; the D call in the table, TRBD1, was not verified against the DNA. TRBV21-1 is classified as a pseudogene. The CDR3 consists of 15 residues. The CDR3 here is CASSISTGRHQPQHF. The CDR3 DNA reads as TGTGCCAGCAGCATATCGACAGGGAGACATCAGCCCCAGCATTTT.

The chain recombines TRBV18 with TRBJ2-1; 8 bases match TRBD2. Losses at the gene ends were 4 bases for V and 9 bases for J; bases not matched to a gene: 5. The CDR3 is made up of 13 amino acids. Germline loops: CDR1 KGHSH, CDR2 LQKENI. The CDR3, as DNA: TGTGCCAGCTCACAGGGACTAGGTATTGAGCAGTTCTTC. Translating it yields CASSQGLGIEQFF.

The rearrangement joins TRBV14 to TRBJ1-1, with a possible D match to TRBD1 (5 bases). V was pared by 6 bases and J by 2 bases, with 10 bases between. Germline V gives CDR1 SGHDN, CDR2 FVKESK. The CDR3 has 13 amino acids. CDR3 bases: TGTGCCAGCAGACGACAGTTAAACACTGAAGCTTTCTTT. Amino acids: CASRRQLNTEAFF.

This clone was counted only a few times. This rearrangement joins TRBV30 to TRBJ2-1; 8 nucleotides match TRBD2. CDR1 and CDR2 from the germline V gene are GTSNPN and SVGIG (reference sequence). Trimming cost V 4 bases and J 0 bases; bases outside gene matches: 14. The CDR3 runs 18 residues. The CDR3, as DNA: TGTGCCTGGACCTCTAGAAAGGGTAGCGGGGCCTCCTACAATGAGCAGTTCTTC. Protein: CAWTSRKGSGASYNEQFF.

CDR3: CASSYGQPSTNEKLFF. The DNA for the CDR3 is TGTGCCAGCTCATACGGACAGCCCTCAACTAATGAAAAACTGTTTTTT. This chain connects TRBV18 to TRBJ1-4; tentatively, D is TRBD1 (6 bases). The CDR3 contains 16 residues. Germline CDR1 and CDR2: KGHSH and LQKENI. V lost 5 bases, J lost 0 bases, and 13 bases lay in between.

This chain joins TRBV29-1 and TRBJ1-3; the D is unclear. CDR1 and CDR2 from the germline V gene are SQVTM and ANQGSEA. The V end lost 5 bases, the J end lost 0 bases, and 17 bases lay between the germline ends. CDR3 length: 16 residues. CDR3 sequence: CSVLVGSTTSGNTIYF. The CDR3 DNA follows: TGCAGCGTTCTAGTAGGGAGTACAACCTCTGGAAACACCATATATTTT. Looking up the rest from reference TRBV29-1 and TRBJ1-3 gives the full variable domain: SAVISQKPSRDICQRGTSLTIQCQVDSQVTMMFWYRQQPGQSLTLIATANQGSEATYESGFVIDKFPISRPNLTFSTLTVSNMSPEDSSIYLCSVLVGSTTSGNTIYFGEGSWLTVV.

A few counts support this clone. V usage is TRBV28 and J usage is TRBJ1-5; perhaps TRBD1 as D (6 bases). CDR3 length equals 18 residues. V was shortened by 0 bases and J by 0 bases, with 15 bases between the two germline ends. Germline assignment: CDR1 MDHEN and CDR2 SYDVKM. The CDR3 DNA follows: TGTGCCAGCAGTTTATGGGGCCCAGGGGCAGATAGCAATCAGCCCCAGCATTTT. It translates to CASSLWGPGADSNQPQHF.

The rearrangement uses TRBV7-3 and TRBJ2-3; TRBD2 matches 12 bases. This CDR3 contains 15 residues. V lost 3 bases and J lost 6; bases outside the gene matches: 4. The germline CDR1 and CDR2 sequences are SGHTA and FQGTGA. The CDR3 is CASSLRTSGMDTQYF. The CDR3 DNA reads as TGTGCCAGCAGCTTGAGGACTAGCGGGATGGATACGCAGTATTTT.

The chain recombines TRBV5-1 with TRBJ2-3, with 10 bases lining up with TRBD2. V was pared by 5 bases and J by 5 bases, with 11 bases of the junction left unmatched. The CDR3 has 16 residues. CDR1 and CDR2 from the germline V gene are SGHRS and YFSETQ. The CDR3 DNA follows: TGCGCCAGCAGAGATCAAGCGGGAGGGCCGAGAGATACGCAGTATTTT. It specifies CASRDQAGGPRDTQYF.

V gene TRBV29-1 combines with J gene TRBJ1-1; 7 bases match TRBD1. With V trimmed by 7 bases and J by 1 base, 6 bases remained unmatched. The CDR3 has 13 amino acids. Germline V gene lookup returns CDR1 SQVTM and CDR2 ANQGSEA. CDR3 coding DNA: TGCAGCGATAGACAGGGCGCGAACACTGAAGCTTTCTTT. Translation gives CSDRQGANTEAFF.

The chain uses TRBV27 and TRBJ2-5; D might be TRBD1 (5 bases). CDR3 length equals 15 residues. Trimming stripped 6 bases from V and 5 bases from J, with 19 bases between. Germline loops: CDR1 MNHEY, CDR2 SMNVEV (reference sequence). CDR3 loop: CASSLGAAIRETQYF. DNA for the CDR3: TGTGCCAGCAGCCTAGGGGCAGCGATCCGTGAGACCCAGTACTTC.

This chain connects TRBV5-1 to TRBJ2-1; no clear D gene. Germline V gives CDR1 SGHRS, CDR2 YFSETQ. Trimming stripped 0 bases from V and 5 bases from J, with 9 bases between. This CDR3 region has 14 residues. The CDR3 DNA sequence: TGCGCCAGCAGCTTGGACTTGCCGGACAATGAGCAGTTCTTC. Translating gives CASSLDLPDNEQFF.

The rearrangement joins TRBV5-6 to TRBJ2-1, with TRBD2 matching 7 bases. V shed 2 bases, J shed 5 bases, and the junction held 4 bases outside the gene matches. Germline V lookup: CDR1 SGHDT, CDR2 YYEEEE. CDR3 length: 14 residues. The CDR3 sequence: CASSLPGLHNEQFF. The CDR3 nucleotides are TGTGCCAGCAGCTTACCGGGACTACACAATGAGCAGTTCTTC.

The chain's CDR3 is CASRRRNEQFF. As DNA, the CDR3 is TGTGCCAGCAGGCGGCGCAATGAGCAGTTCTTC. V and J are TRBV2 and TRBJ2-1; D uncertain. CDR1 is SNHLY and CDR2 is FYNNEI in the germline V gene. The CDR3 totals 11 residues. Trimming removed 6 bases from V and 6 bases from J, with 6 bases in between.

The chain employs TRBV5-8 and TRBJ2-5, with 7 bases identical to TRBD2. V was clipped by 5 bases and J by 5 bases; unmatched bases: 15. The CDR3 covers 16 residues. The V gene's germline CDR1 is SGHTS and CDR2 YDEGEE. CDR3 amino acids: CASSSFAAGAGETQYF. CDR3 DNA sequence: TGTGCCAGCAGTTCATTCGCGGCGGGAGCAGGGGAGACCCAGTACTTC.

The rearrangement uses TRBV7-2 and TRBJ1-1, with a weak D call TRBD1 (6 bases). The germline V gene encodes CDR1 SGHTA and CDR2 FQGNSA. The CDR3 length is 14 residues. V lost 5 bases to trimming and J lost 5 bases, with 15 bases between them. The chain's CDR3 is CASSKAERGTEAFF. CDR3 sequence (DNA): TGTGCCAGCAGCAAAGCAGAAAGGGGGACTGAAGCTTTCTTT. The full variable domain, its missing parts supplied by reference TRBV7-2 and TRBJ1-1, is GAGVSQSPSNKVTEKGKDVELRCDPISGHTALYWYRQSLGQGLEFLIYFQGNSAPDKSGLPSDRFSAERTGGSVSTLTIQRTQQEDSAVYLCASSKAERGTEAFFGQGTRLTVV.

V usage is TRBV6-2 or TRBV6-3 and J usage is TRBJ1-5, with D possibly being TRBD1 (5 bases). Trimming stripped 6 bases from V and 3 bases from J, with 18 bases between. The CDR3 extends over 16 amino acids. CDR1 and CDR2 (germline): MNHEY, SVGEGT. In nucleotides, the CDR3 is TGTGCCAGCAGCCCTAGGGCGGGGGGTTCCAATCAGCCCCAGCATTTT. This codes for CASSPRAGGSNQPQHF.

The CDR3 region is CAWSVLSLGQGRFGYGYTF. In DNA form, the CDR3 reads TGTGCCTGGAGTGTATTAAGTTTGGGACAGGGGAGGTTCGGCTATGGCTACACCTTC. The rearrangement joins TRBV30 to TRBJ1-2, with 10 bases identical to TRBD1. Trimming cost V 0 bases and J 4 bases; bases outside gene matches: 17. The CDR3 runs to 19 residues. CDR1 and CDR2 from the germline V gene are GTSNPN and SVGIG (reference sequence).